Listed below are T cell receptor beta chains from one sample, sequenced in a study of identical twins. TCRdb redid the calling of the 5' RACE reads with MiXCR, one entry per CDR3 protein. The sample yields some 1,600,000 distinct CDR3 sequences, under 35% seen once. The sample consisted of cord blood. The receptors shown here come from a newborn girl in good health. Each CDR3 is given without its conserved first and last residue.

cdr3_length v_call cdr3_aa
14 TRBV20-1 SARDDQPLSNYGYT
17 TRBV7-2 ASCTLIVGGGFCTGELF
12 TRBV2 ASHEPGSGEKLF
10 TRBV2 ASSDLREGKY
15 TRBV5-1 ASSLETGGFYQETQY
12 TRBV5-1 ASSLATRYNEQY
11 TRBV7-9 ASSLAANGGYT
12 TRBV20-1 SARARGNENIQY
12 TRBV12-3/TRBV12-4 ASSPNGHNYGYT
13 TRBV7-9 ASSLPGGPNTEAF
12 TRBV28 ASNLSGSSYEQY
12 TRBV3-1 ASTRLGGSGELF
14 TRBV4-2 ASSQDMGSGANVLT
15 TRBV13 ASSFNVPGGGNYEQY